The 26 T cell receptor beta chains presented below share a single source sample, sequenced in a study of blood T cell repertoires in COVID-19. Clones were sequenced by immunoSEQ multiplex PCR, and TCRdb holds only the in-frame ones, with some missing. This table holds around 270,000 clones, around 89% found once. Sequencing was done on a sample of peripheral blood. The receptors shown here come from a man between 35 and 55 years old with acute or convalescent COVID-19.

This clone was observed once. The rearrangement uses TRBV12-3 or TRBV12-4 and TRBJ2-3; D is ambiguous. V lost 3 bases and J lost 2, with 6 bases in between. This CDR3 region has 13 residues. The CDR3 bases are TGTGCCAGCAGTTTCGGGTTCACAGATACGCAGTATTTT. It codes for CASSFGFTDTQYF.

The genes are TRBV24-1 and TRBJ2-1; D gene uncertain. Germline V lookup: CDR1 KGHDR, CDR2 SFDVKD. Between the trimmed V and J ends, which lost 1 base and 4 bases, there was a span of 13 bases. The CDR3 is 16 amino acids. For the CDR3, the DNA is TGTGCCACCAGTGATTTTCTCTCCAGGCGATACAATGAGCAGTTCTTC. As protein: CATSDFLSRRYNEQFF.

The chain uses TRBV27 and TRBJ2-1, with 7 bases fitting TRBD1. Per germline, CDR1 MNHEY and CDR2 SMNVEV (reference sequence). CDR3 length: 14 amino acids. The V gene end was trimmed by 5 bases and the J gene end by 7 bases; junction bases not matched to a gene: 8. DNA for the CDR3: TGTGCCAGCAGTCAGAGCCCACAGGGGAATGAGCAGTTCTTC. Amino acids: CASSQSPQGNEQFF.

The chain joins TRBV7-2 to TRBJ2-4, with D possibly being TRBD1 (5 bases). There are 15 residues in the CDR3. V gave up 3 bases and J gave up 6 bases, with 15 bases separating them. In germline, CDR1 is SGHTA, CDR2 FQGNSA. CDR3: CASSFQGTAGNIQYF. CDR3 sequence (DNA): TGTGCCAGCAGCTTTCAGGGCACCGCTGGAAACATTCAGTACTTC.

This chain links TRBV12-3 or TRBV12-4 with TRBJ2-2; D is perhaps TRBD1 (5 bases). CDR3 size: 13 residues. Trimming pared 3 bases from V and 6 bases from J, leaving 8 bases between. The CDR3 loop is CASSLGLPGELFF. Here the CDR3 DNA reads TGTGCCAGCAGTTTGGGGCTTCCCGGGGAGCTGTTTTTT.

The V and J genes are TRBV9 and TRBJ2-3, with 8 positions matching TRBD2. The CDR3 loop spans 15 amino acids. The V and J ends lost 2 bases and 5 bases, in that order; junction bases with no gene match: 7. Germline loops: CDR1 SGDLS, CDR2 YYNGEE. The CDR3: CASSVFGGGKDTQYF. The DNA for the CDR3 is TGTGCCAGCAGCGTTTTTGGCGGGGGGAAAGATACGCAGTATTTT.

The gene calls are TRBV6-5 and TRBJ2-3, with 7 bases matching TRBD1. V trimming: 5 bases; J trimming: 4 bases; junction bases outside the gene matches: 3. The CDR3 loop spans 13 amino acids. Germline V lookup: CDR1 MNHEY, CDR2 SVGAGI. The CDR3 nucleotides are TGTGCCAGCAGTCCTGACAGGGCAGATACGCAGTATTTT. This encodes CASSPDRADTQYF.

V gene TRBV7-2 combines with J gene TRBJ2-7; TRBD2 matches 9 bases. CDR3 length: 15 amino acids. Germline V gives CDR1 SGHTA, CDR2 FQGNSA. The junction had 7 bases not matched to a gene; V was cut back by 5 bases and J by 2 bases. CDR3 sequence (DNA): TGTGCCAGCAGCAAGGAGGGCGGGGGGGCCTACGAGCAGTACTTC. It yields the protein CASSKEGGGAYEQYF. The whole variable domain, remainder taken from reference TRBV7-2 and TRBJ2-7, is GAGVSQSPSNKVTEKGKDVELRCDPISGHTALYWYRQSLGQGLEFLIYFQGNSAPDKSGLPSDRFSAERTGGSVSTLTIQRTQQEDSAVYLCASSKEGGGAYEQYFGPGTRLTVT.

The chain has TRBV7-9 and TRBJ1-1; 7 nucleotides line up with TRBD1. The CDR3 is 15 residues long. The V gene's germline CDR1 is SEHNR and CDR2 FQNEAQ (reference sequence). Trimming removed 4 bases from V and 0 bases from J; junction bases left unmatched: 5. As DNA, the CDR3 is TGTGCCAGCAGCTCGGGACAGATCATGAACACTGAAGCTTTCTTT. Translation: CASSSGQIMNTEAFF. The full variable domain, its missing parts supplied by reference TRBV7-9 and TRBJ1-1, is DTGVSQNPRHKITKRGQNVTFRCDPISEHNRLYWYRQTLGQGPEFLTYFQNEAQLEKSRLLSDRFSAERPKGSFSTLEIQRTEQGDSAMYLCASSSGQIMNTEAFFGQGTRLTVV.

The chain combines TRBV6-5 with TRBJ2-5; weak D call: TRBD1 (6 bases). CDR1 is MNHEY and CDR2 is SVGAGI in the germline V gene. V was trimmed by 6 bases and J by 2 bases, leaving 13 bases between them. The CDR3 contains 14 residues. In nucleotides, the CDR3 is TGTGCCAGCAGCATCAGGGGTTTGCAAGAGACCCAGTACTTC. It is translated as CASSIRGLQETQYF.

The V call is TRBV3-1 (or the pseudogene TRBV3-2), the J call TRBJ1-6; D is unclear. This CDR3 has 15 amino acids. Germline CDR1 LGHDT, CDR2 YNNKEL (reference sequence). The V gene lost 7 bases and the J gene lost 0 bases, with 10 bases spanning the gap. The CDR3 spells CASNERSSYNSPLHF. DNA of the CDR3: TGTGCCAGCAATGAGAGGAGCTCCTATAATTCACCCCTCCACTTT.

The rearrangement joins TRBV7-9 to TRBJ2-3, with 8 bases that match TRBD2. The CDR3 has 17 amino acids. V was clipped by 10 bases and J by 1 base; unmatched bases: 16. The germline gives CDR1 SEHNR, CDR2 FQNEAQ (reference sequence). In DNA, the CDR3 is TGTGCCACCCTTAATCCTAGCGGGTGGGAAGGCACAGATACGCAGTATTTT. Amino acids: CATLNPSGWEGTDTQYF.

This clone has a single count. The J gene is TRBJ1-3, the V gene TRBV7-2; tentatively, D is TRBD1 (5 bases). The CDR3 has 12 residues. Per germline, CDR1 SGHTA and CDR2 FQGNSA. Trimming left V 3 bases short and J 8 bases short, with 8 bases between. The DNA for the CDR3 is TGTGCCAGCAGCTTTAGGGGCCACACCATATATTTT. Translation gives CASSFRGHTIYF.

The chain combines TRBV7-2 with TRBJ2-3, with D maybe TRBD1 (6 bases). The length of the CDR3 is 13 residues. Trimming shortened V by 3 bases and J by 8 bases, and 12 bases separated the two germline ends. CDR1 and CDR2 from the germline V gene are SGHTA and FQGNSA. CDR3 in DNA: TGTGCCAGCAGCTTTACAGGGACGGGTACGCAGTATTTT. It specifies CASSFTGTGTQYF.

The chain joins TRBV2 to TRBJ1-5; 7 nucleotides match TRBD1. The CDR3 runs to 15 residues. Looked up from germline, CDR1 is SNHLY and CDR2 is FYNNEI. J was trimmed by 9 bases and V by 6 bases; bases with no gene match: 14. The CDR3 loop is CASRPGQAGWMPQHF. Written as DNA, the CDR3 is TGTGCCAGCAGACCCGGACAGGCCGGTTGGATGCCCCAGCATTTT.

The rearrangement joins TRBV6-5 to TRBJ2-1; TRBD1 agrees at 10 bases. Germline CDR1 is MNHEY and CDR2 is SVGAGI. The V gene end was trimmed by 6 bases and the J gene end by 3 bases; junction bases not matched to a gene: 5. The CDR3 is 15 residues long. The CDR3 region is CASRPDRGIYNEQFF. The CDR3 DNA is TGTGCCAGCAGGCCGGACAGGGGGATCTACAATGAGCAGTTCTTC.

The V and J genes are TRBV24-1 and TRBJ2-1; D call uncertain. This CDR3 has 17 residues. Germline assignment: CDR1 KGHDR and CDR2 SFDVKD. Trimming left V 2 bases short and J 2 bases short, with 15 bases between. The CDR3 bases are TGTGCCACCAGTGATTCTTCACACCCAGGTGCCTACAATGAGCAGTTCTTC. The encoded protein is CATSDSSHPGAYNEQFF.

This sequence joins TRBV12-5 and TRBJ2-7, with D perhaps matching TRBD1 (6 bases). This CDR3 comprises 17 residues. Trimming took 0 bases from V and 3 from J, leaving 18 bases between them. Per the germline V gene, CDR1 is LGHNT and CDR2 is FRNRAP. The CDR3 bases are TGTGCTAGTGGTTTGGTACGTTTTTCCGGACAGCACTACGAGCAGTACTTC. Encoded protein: CASGLVRFSGQHYEQYF.

This clone showed up just once. The chain joins TRBV9 to TRBJ1-2, with D possibly matching TRBD1 (6 bases). The CDR3 is 12 amino acids. Trimming removed 3 bases at V and 6 bases at J, with 9 bases between. The germline V gene has CDR1 SGDLS and CDR2 YYNGEE. The CDR3 bases are TGTGCCAGCAGCGGGACAGTAAATGGCTACACCTTC. Protein: CASSGTVNGYTF.

This clone has a handful of counts. The rearrangement links TRBV20-1 to TRBJ1-2; no definite D call. Per germline, CDR1 DFQATT and CDR2 SNEGSKA (reference sequence). This CDR3 is 10 amino acids long. The V gene lost 5 bases and the J gene lost 6 bases, with 7 bases spanning the gap. The CDR3 region is CSAGTNGYTF. CDR3 coding DNA: TGCAGTGCTGGAACTAATGGCTACACCTTC.

CDR3 amino acids: CASSKGGAGNEKLFF. In DNA form, the CDR3 reads TGTGCCAGCAGCAAAGGGGGCGCGGGTAATGAAAAACTGTTTTTT. The chain couples TRBV5-4 to TRBJ1-4; TRBD1 matches 7 bases. The V gene end was trimmed by 4 bases and the J gene end by 4 bases; junction bases not matched to a gene: 7. The CDR3 covers 15 residues. Germline CDR1 reads SGHNT; CDR2 reads YYREEE (reference sequence).

The chain employs TRBV11-2 and TRBJ2-1; weak D call: TRBD1 (6 bases). V was shortened by 3 bases and J by 7 bases, with 7 bases between the two germline ends. The CDR3 length is 12 residues. Germline V lookup: CDR1 SGHAT, CDR2 FQNNGV. The CDR3 DNA reads as TGTGCCAGCAGCTTCACAGGGAATGAGCAGTTCTTC. Protein: CASSFTGNEQFF. The full variable domain, rest sourced from reference TRBV11-2 and TRBJ2-1, is EAGVAQSPRYKIIEKRQSVAFWCNPISGHATLYWYQQILGQGPKLLIQFQNNGVVDDSQLPKDRFSAERLKGVDSTLKIQPAKLEDSAVYLCASSFTGNEQFFGPGTRLTVL.

The V call is TRBV9, the J call TRBJ1-1; possible D gene TRBD1, 6 bases. CDR1 is SGDLS and CDR2 is YYNGEE in the germline V gene. The CDR3 totals 14 residues. V was cut by 4 bases and J by 10 bases, with 20 bases left in between. CDR3 in DNA: TGTGCCAGCAGCCCTCGGACCGGGGGCGGGGGAGCTTTCTTT. This codes for CASSPRTGGGGAFF.

The count of this clone is one. The rearrangement links TRBV28 to TRBJ2-6, with TRBD1 matching over 7 bases. V lost 6 bases and J lost 2; bases outside the gene matches: 13. The CDR3 totals 18 residues. Germline CDR1 MDHEN, CDR2 SYDVKM. CDR3 coding DNA: TGTGCCAGCAGAGATCAGGGGGAAGCTCTCCCTGGGGCCAACGTCCTGACTTTC. Its protein is CASRDQGEALPGANVLTF.

This clone has only one observation. The V call is TRBV23-1, the J call TRBJ2-3, with D possibly being TRBD2 (5 bases). TRBV23-1 belongs to the ORF category, with a function that is uncertain. CDR3 length equals 14 residues. V was shortened by 4 bases and J by 6 bases, with 14 bases between the two germline ends. CDR3: CASSPQDRGDTQYF. As DNA, the CDR3 is TGCGCCAGCAGTCCCCAGGACCGAGGGGATACGCAGTATTTT.

The chain has TRBV7-6 and TRBJ1-1; unclear D gene. The CDR3 is made up of 15 amino acids. Germline V CDR1 and CDR2: SGHVS, FNYEAQ. The V gene lost 5 bases and the J gene lost 0 bases, with 13 bases spanning the gap. CDR3 residues: CASSPRVGVNTEAFF. The CDR3 DNA is TGTGCCAGCAGCCCTCGGGTCGGGGTGAACACTGAAGCTTTCTTT.